The clone carrying this T cell receptor (beta chain) was picked up many times. The antigen remains undetermined. TCRdb passed the RACE reads through MiXCR, listing each CDR3 protein once. The sample holds about 110,000 distinct CDR3 sequences, about a tenth seen once. The data derive from a study of human T cells and chemical hapten exposure. Study-level findings and limits: Patch test score rose with PT1 expanded TCRs, significant at 8, 16, 32, not 4.

Time point defined: patch test 2, 6 weeks after DPC sensitization. The sample's treatment: therapeutic diphenylcyclopropenone sensitization with weekly scalp DPC. Between the trimmed V and J ends, which lost 4 bases and 0 bases, there was a span of 10 bases. This CDR3 contains 14 residues. Germline V CDR1 and CDR2: SGHRS, YFSETQ. The sequencing here drew on whole blood, taken in connection with sensitization to the hapten diphenylcyclopropenone (DPC). The chain employs TRBV5-1 and TRBJ1-1; D is unresolved. The TCR comes from a middle-aged woman with alopecia areata. Some clones in this sample may be carry-over from other donors' samples. The DNA of the CDR3 is TGCGCCAGCAGCGCGGACGGAATGAACACTGAAGCTTTCTTT. Translation gives CASSADGMNTEAFF.